This T cell receptor (beta chain) is from a study of blood T cell repertoires in COVID-19. Study details: Material from acute and convalescent COVID-19 was sourced from the United States, Italy and Spain. In each case, the material was cDNA or gDNA derived from T cells, B-cell-depleted T cells, or PBMCs.

Per the authors' pipeline: Amplification from reference gene primers served as the basis for estimated nucleated cell counts. Assay: immunoSEQ multiplex PCR; the TCRdb copy retains only in-frame clones and omits some. From that table come the V and J calls and clone size; the DNA was used to work out D and trimming. The sample includes some 150,000 clones, roughly 82% of them seen just once. V was clipped by 6 bases and J by 8 bases, with 14 bases between them. The length of the CDR3 is 13 residues. Per the germline V gene, CDR1 is SGHTA and CDR2 is FQGNSA. In this sample, this clone turned up a few times.

The chain is built from TRBV7-2 and TRBJ1-5; D is uncertain. The specimen was peripheral blood. This TCR came from a woman aged 45-65 years in a cohort sampled during active or convalescent COVID-19. The CDR3 coding sequence is TGTGCCAGCAGAAACTCACTTCGGGAGCCCCAGCATTTT. Translating it yields CASRNSLREPQHF.